The clone carrying this TCR beta chain was counted ten times or more. Antigen: not known. After removal of 5 bases from V and 6 bases from J, the junction contained 7 bases not matched to a gene. CDR3 length: 14 residues. Germline-derived CDR1 and CDR2 are SGHNT and YENEEA. As for treatment: randomized to nivolumab then ipilimumab (arm A) or the reverse (arm B). The entry originates in a study of sequential checkpoint blockade in melanoma. Study at large: Patients were randomized 1:1 to nivolumab-then-ipilimumab or ipilimumab-then-nivolumab first-line. Some 22 patients had tumor biopsies before treatment and at week 13.

Study-level points and caveats: For nivolumab-first patients, baseline tumor clonality was associated with response.

Only in-frame clones appear in the TCRdb table, and some are missing; sequencing was by immunoSEQ multiplex PCR. The data hold under 3,500 clones, with approximately 17% observed a single time. The TCR sequence derives from a human donor with melanoma. Specimen: tumor tissue (inferred from file names), collected from a patient given nivolumab and ipilimumab in sequence. V and J are TRBV11-3 and TRBJ1-1; 9 positions agree with TRBD1. In DNA, the CDR3 is TGTGCCAGCAGCCAGGACAGGGGCGCTGCTGAAGCTTTCTTT. Protein: CASSQDRGAAEAFF. The full variable domain, rest sourced from reference TRBV11-3 and TRBJ1-1, is EAGVVQSPRYKIIEKKQPVAFWCNPISGHNTLYWYLQNLGQGPELLIRYENEEAVDDSQLPKDRFSAERLKGVDSTLKIQPAELGDSAVYLCASSQDRGAAEAFFGQGTRLTVV.